The clone carrying this T cell receptor (beta chain) was observed at least ten times. Described time point: patch test 2, 6 weeks after DPC sensitization. Treatment: therapeutic diphenylcyclopropenone sensitization with weekly scalp DPC. TCRdb re-analysed the RACE reads in MiXCR, keeping a single row per CDR3 protein. The data contain 360,000 or so distinct CDR3 sequences, under 6.5% of them singletons. This sample was included in a study of human T cells and chemical hapten exposure. Across the whole study: Patch tests put 0.01% DPC on the upper back, read at 6 days.

The specimen was whole blood, collected in connection with sensitization to the hapten diphenylcyclopropenone (DPC). The sequence came from a woman aged 18-29 years with alopecia areata. Some clones in this sample may be carry-over from other donors' samples.

CDR3 protein: CAIRDHTRTDTQYF. The CDR3 region has the DNA TGTGCCATCAGAGACCACACGCGCACAGATACGCAGTATTTT. The chain combines TRBV10-3 with TRBJ2-3; D gene uncertain. CDR1 is ENHRY, CDR2 SYGVKD, per germline. The V and J ends lost 6 bases and 1 base respectively, with 11 bases between them. The CDR3 totals 14 residues.